This T cell receptor (beta chain) was retrieved from a study of regulatory T cells in long-lasting Graves disease (dated by TCRdb to about 2021). For the wider study: In the newly diagnosed Graves' disease group, patients had been taking antithyroid drugs for less than 3 months. The study was conducted in China and was registered as a clinical trial. Peripheral blood TCR sequencing and RNA sequencing compared persistent Graves' disease patients with newly diagnosed Graves' disease patients. A total of 35 or so samples underwent TCR sequencing: some 13 from persistent and about 20 from newly diagnosed Graves' disease patients.

Ten or more counts support this clonotype. There is no known antigen for this receptor. There are no base qualities to consult, and no much larger clone falls within one base. Trimming leaves V shorter by 9 bases and J shorter by 7 bases, with the junction holding 5 bases beyond the gene matches. Via the germline V gene, CDR1 is LGHNT and CDR2 FRNRAP. Including cysteine and phenylalanine, the CDR3 has 13 amino acids. Of all the DNA, just the CDR3 is kept, 39 bases in frame from base 1. Overall study results and their limits: Sequencing and analysis were restricted to the TCR beta chain. TRBV28, TRBJ1-2 and TRBJ2-5 were preferentially used in persistent disease, while TRBV20-1 and TRBJ2-1 were favored in newly diagnosed disease. Persistent patients shared more public clonotypes among themselves (around 2,700) than newly diagnosed patients did (about 900). Compared with newly diagnosed patients, persistent Graves' disease patients had lower TCR Shannon entropy and fewer highly expanded clones, which suggests clonal expansion. The small sample size was acknowledged by the authors as a limitation that may reduce accuracy. Because the primary lesion, thyroid tissue, could not be accessed, the study looked at peripheral blood alone.

This sample's time point label indicates: newly diagnosed GD, antithyroid drugs for less than 3 months. For both TCR sequencing and RNA sequencing, RNA was extracted from PBMCs using TRIzol. The diagnosis of Graves' disease followed American Thyroid Association guidelines. Recruitment of patients was carried out at an endocrinology department in Xi'an, China. Each patient gave about 9.1 milliliters of peripheral blood, collected in an EDTA anticoagulant tube. Ficoll Paque Plus density gradient separation was used to isolate PBMCs, and no additional T cell sorting was done. An Agilent 2100 Bioanalyzer and agarose gel were used to assess RNA quality, and a NanoDrop 2000 was used to measure RNA concentration. The method behind the library was multiplex PCR. These reads were obtained on an Illumina HiSeq 4000. TCR beta libraries were built with iRepertoire HTBI primers and Arm-PCR amplification of CDR3 regions. Gel purification was performed on PCR products prior to sequencing. For the original study's pipeline: A total of fewer than 70 TRBV and some 15 TRBJ segments were identified across samples and were used for gene usage analysis of CDR3 amino acid clonotypes. COPE and FqMerger were used to merge filtered high-quality paired reads into contigs. BLAST was used to align contigs to IMGT TRBV, TRBD and TRBJ reference genes, and CDR3 was defined according to IMGT. Any clonotype with a frequency above 0.1% was classified as a highly expanded clone. Repertoire diversity was measured by Shannon entropy, and V-J evenness by the Gini coefficient. Public clonotypes were defined as clonotypes shared by more than one individual. The public reads were run again by TCRdb, first through fastp at Q25 and then through MiXCR, and only productive beta chains were kept. Every CDR3 protein is listed once, alongside the most common genes and DNA of its rows. These V and J calls are TCRdb output, not the study's own analysis. This sample lists fewer than 350,000 distinct CDR3 sequences; 18% were detected once. The ten largest clones capture about two fifths of the sample.

The sequence came from a female donor with Graves disease. The specimen was peripheral blood mononuclear cells (PBMCs), collected at new diagnosis, from a patient treated with antithyroid drugs. The rearrangement combines TRBV12-5 with TRBJ2-1; 11 central nucleotides agree with TRBD2. The sequenced DNA is TGTGCTAGCCTTGCTAGCGGGAGGAATGAGCAGTTCTTC. Its product reads: CASLASGRNEQFF.